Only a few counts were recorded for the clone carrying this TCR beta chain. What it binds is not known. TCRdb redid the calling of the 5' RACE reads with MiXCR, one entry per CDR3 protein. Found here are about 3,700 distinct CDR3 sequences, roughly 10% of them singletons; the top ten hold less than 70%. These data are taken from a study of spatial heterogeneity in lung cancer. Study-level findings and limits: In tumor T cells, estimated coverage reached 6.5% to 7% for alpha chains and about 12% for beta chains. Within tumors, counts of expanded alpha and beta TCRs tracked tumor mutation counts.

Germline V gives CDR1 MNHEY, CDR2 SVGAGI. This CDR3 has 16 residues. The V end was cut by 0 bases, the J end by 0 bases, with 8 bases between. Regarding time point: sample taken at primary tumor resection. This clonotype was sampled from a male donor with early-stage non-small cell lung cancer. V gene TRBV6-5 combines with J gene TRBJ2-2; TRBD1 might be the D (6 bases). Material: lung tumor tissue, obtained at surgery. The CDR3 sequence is CASSYSRTANTGELFF. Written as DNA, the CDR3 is TGTGCCAGCAGTTACTCGAGGACAGCGAACACCGGGGAGCTGTTTTTT.